These 29 T cell receptor beta chains were all obtained from the same sample, sequenced in a study of cytomegalovirus exposure and HLA in healthy donors. Amplification used 60 Vbeta primers and 13 Jbeta primers. Profiling relied on immunoSEQ multiplex PCR, and the TCRdb table lists in-frame clones only, not all of them. The sample consists of 100,000 to 150,000 clones, about 80% of them appearing once. Sequenced input: PBMCs. The receptor set was obtained from a man aged 18 to 30 in good health and CMV-seronegative.

V is TRBV4-1 and J is TRBJ1-3; D possibly corresponds to TRBD1 (5 bases). CDR3 size: 14 residues. Germline V gene lookup returns CDR1 MGHRA and CDR2 YSYEKL. Trimming cost V 6 bases and J 2 bases, with 11 bases left between them. For the CDR3, the DNA is TGCGCCAGCAGTCTAGGAGGGGCTGGAAACACCATATATTTT. It yields the protein CASSLGGAGNTIYF.

As DNA, the CDR3 is TGTGCCAGCAGCTCCCACCCCGACAGCGCCCAACTCCCTGGCTACACCTTC. As protein: CASSSHPDSAQLPGYTF. This chain uses TRBV11-2 with TRBJ1-2; weak D call: TRBD1 (5 bases). Between the trimmed V and J ends, which lost 4 bases and 7 bases, there was a span of 25 bases. The CDR3 is 17 residues long. CDR1 is SGHAT and CDR2 is FQNNGV in the germline V gene.

Notes on this clone: The sample has other DNA sequences that encode this CDR3 too. The chain uses TRBV10-2 and TRBJ1-6; D perhaps matches TRBD1 (5 bases). The length of the CDR3 is 17 residues. Looked up from germline, CDR1 is WSHSY and CDR2 is SAAADI. The germline V and J ends were trimmed by 3 bases and 3 bases, with 15 bases remaining between them. The CDR3 DNA sequence: TGCGCCAGCAGTGAATTCGGAAGGGGCTTCTATAATTCACCCCTCCACTTT. Translation: CASSEFGRGFYNSPLHF.

CDR3 DNA sequence: TGCAGCGTTGAAGTACAGAACACTGAAGCTTTCTTT. It specifies CSVEVQNTEAFF. The chain recombines TRBV29-1 with TRBJ1-1; D gene ambiguous. Trimming pared 1 base from V and 1 base from J, leaving 4 bases between. Per germline, CDR1 SQVTM and CDR2 ANQGSEA. This CDR3 contains 12 residues.

This clone has only a few counts. V usage is TRBV5-1 and J usage is TRBJ2-5; TRBD2 agrees at 11 bases. Trimming took 2 bases from V and 5 from J; bases not matched to a gene: 8. From germline, CDR1 is SGHRS and CDR2 YFSETQ. This CDR3 region has 16 residues. CDR3 in amino acids: CASSFTLAGGFETQYF. The DNA of the CDR3 is TGCGCCAGCAGCTTTACTCTAGCGGGGGGCTTTGAGACCCAGTACTTC.

The J gene is TRBJ1-1, the V gene TRBV2; 9 nucleotides align to TRBD1. After removal of 4 bases from V and 1 base from J, the junction contained 10 bases not matched to a gene. From germline, CDR1 is SNHLY and CDR2 FYNNEI. CDR3 length equals 17 residues. The CDR3 bases are TGTGCCAGCAGTGCCCGACAGGGGGTTGGGGCGAACACTGAAGCTTTCTTT. This gives the protein CASSARQGVGANTEAFF.

This chain uses TRBV2 with TRBJ2-3; TRBD1 is a possible D gene (5 bases). Germline-derived CDR1 and CDR2 are SNHLY and FYNNEI. The CDR3 contains 13 residues. Trimming stripped 5 bases from V and 4 bases from J, with 10 bases between. The CDR3 coding sequence is TGTGCCAGCAGTCGCCAGGGTGCAGATACGCAGTATTTT. It is translated as CASSRQGADTQYF.

The gene calls are TRBV5-1 and TRBJ2-3, with 7 bases lining up with TRBD1. Per germline, CDR1 SGHRS and CDR2 YFSETQ. CDR3 length: 16 residues. J gave up 3 bases and V 1 base, and 8 bases lay outside the gene matches. CDR3 loop: CASSLYRGLLTDTQYF. CDR3 coding DNA: TGCGCCAGCAGCTTGTATAGGGGGCTCTTGACAGATACGCAGTATTTT.

This clone was seen once. The chain uses TRBV27 and TRBJ1-3; no firm D call. Trimming took 6 bases from V and 0 from J, leaving 6 bases between them. Per the germline V gene, CDR1 is MNHEY and CDR2 is SMNVEV (reference sequence). The CDR3 length is 13 residues. Written as DNA, the CDR3 is TGTGCCAGCAGGTCCCTCTCTGGAAACACCATATATTTT. Residues: CASRSLSGNTIYF.

The chain couples TRBV6-1 to TRBJ2-7; D gene uncertain. Germline V gene data show CDR1 as MNHNS and CDR2 as SASEGT. The germline V and J ends were trimmed by 3 bases and 0 bases, with 9 bases remaining between them. CDR3 length: 14 amino acids. This chain's CDR3 is CASSDDIYSYEQYF. Written as DNA, the CDR3 is TGTGCCAGCAGTGATGACATATACTCCTACGAGCAGTACTTC.

The chain joins TRBV2 to TRBJ2-5, with TRBD1 matching 7 bases. The J call could be wrong; TRBJ2-7 is a better fit for the DNA end. Germline CDR1 and CDR2: SNHLY and FYNNEI. There are 14 residues in the CDR3. DNA of the CDR3: TGTGCCAGCCTCCGGGACAGAACCGCCTACGAGCAGTACTTC. Translation: CASLRDRTAYEQYF.

This chain uses TRBV5-8 with TRBJ1-4, with a weak D call TRBD1 (6 bases). V was cut by 4 bases and J by 0 bases, with 13 bases left in between. The V gene's germline CDR1 is SGHTS and CDR2 YDEGEE. The CDR3 has 16 residues. CDR3: CASSGGDTTTNEKLFF. The CDR3 DNA reads TGTGCCAGCAGCGGTGGGGACACCACAACTAATGAAAAACTGTTTTTT.

This chain joins TRBV15 and TRBJ2-3, with 12 bases that match TRBD2. V shed 4 bases, J shed 3 bases, and the junction held 2 bases outside the gene matches. Germline lookup yields CDR1 LNHNV and CDR2 YYDKDF (reference sequence). This CDR3 contains 15 residues. CDR3 residues: CATSKTSGGTDTQYF. The CDR3 nucleotides read TGTGCCACCAGCAAAACTAGCGGGGGGACAGATACGCAGTATTTT.

This clone has a single count. The V and J genes are TRBV6-1 and TRBJ1-2, with 7 bases matching TRBD1. Germline V gene sequence: CDR1 MNHNS, CDR2 SASEGT. V was clipped by 1 base and J by 3 bases; unmatched bases: 5. The CDR3 is 15 residues long. The CDR3 sequence: CASSEGQGKDYGYTF. The CDR3 region has the DNA TGTGCCAGCAGTGAAGGACAGGGCAAGGACTATGGCTACACCTTC.

The chain links TRBV7-9 to TRBJ2-7, with D possibly matching TRBD1 (7 bases). In germline, CDR1 is SEHNR, CDR2 FQNEAQ (reference sequence). V shed 0 bases and J shed 4 bases, with 16 bases lying between them. The CDR3 runs 16 residues. CDR3: CASSLAGGRGRYEQYF. CDR3 in DNA: TGTGCCAGCAGCTTAGCTGGGGGCAGGGGGAGGTACGAGCAGTACTTC.

This sequence joins TRBV5-1 and TRBJ2-3; 8 bases agree with TRBD2. The trim removed 7 bases at V and 2 bases at J, leaving 6 bases unmatched. Germline loops: CDR1 SGHRS, CDR2 YFSETQ. The CDR3 length is 14 residues. The CDR3 DNA is TGCGCCAGCCACCCGGGGGGGCTCACAGATACGCAGTATTTT. Amino acids: CASHPGGLTDTQYF.

This chain uses TRBV4-3 with TRBJ2-3; D is perhaps TRBD2 (6 bases). Germline CDR1 LGHNA, CDR2 YSLEER. Trimming took off 1 base at V and 5 bases at J, with 10 bases between the two ends. CDR3 length: 14 amino acids. CDR3 DNA: TGCGCCAGCAGCCAAGCTGACGGGGGAGATACGCAGTATTTT. It translates to CASSQADGGDTQYF.

The V gene is TRBV6-5, the J gene TRBJ1-2; tentative D call: TRBD1 (5 bases). The germline V gene has CDR1 MNHEY and CDR2 SVGAGI. Deletions cut 11 bases from V and 1 base from J, with 11 bases between. The CDR3 is made up of 12 amino acids. The CDR3 DNA reads TGTGCCGCGCGGGGCGGTAACTATGGCTACACCTTC. Translation gives CAARGGNYGYTF.

The CDR3 DNA reads TGTGCCAGCAAAACAGTTACTGAAAAACTGTTTTTT. It is translated as CASKTVTEKLFF. The chain recombines TRBV2 with TRBJ1-4; D is undetermined. Germline V gene sequence: CDR1 SNHLY, CDR2 FYNNEI. Deletions cut 7 bases from V and 7 bases from J, with 10 bases between. The CDR3 spans 12 residues.

In this sample, this clone turned up a few times. This chain uses TRBV9 with TRBJ2-1; 7 bases map to TRBD1. The germline gives CDR1 SGDLS, CDR2 YYNGEE. The CDR3 runs 17 residues. V was clipped by 0 bases and J by 1 base; unmatched bases: 7. CDR3 residues: CASSVGGQPDSYNEQFF. CDR3 DNA sequence: TGTGCCAGCAGCGTAGGGGGACAGCCGGATTCCTACAATGAGCAGTTCTTC.

The V and J genes are TRBV7-2 and TRBJ2-5, with 9 bases that match TRBD2. The CDR3 is 17 amino acids. Per the germline V gene, CDR1 is SGHTA and CDR2 is FQGNSA. The J segment lost 2 bases and the V segment lost 5 bases, leaving 12 bases of the junction unmatched. CDR3 loop: CASSRGGRGGNQETQYF. CDR3 DNA: TGTGCCAGCAGCCGCGGGGGGCGGGGGGGGAATCAAGAGACCCAGTACTTC. The full variable domain, completed using reference TRBV7-2 and TRBJ2-5, is GAGVSQSPSNKVTEKGKDVELRCDPISGHTALYWYRQSLGQGLEFLIYFQGNSAPDKSGLPSDRFSAERTGGSVSTLTIQRTQQEDSAVYLCASSRGGRGGNQETQYFGPGTRLLVL.

The chain is built from TRBV13 and TRBJ1-6; TRBD1 might be the D (5 bases). Germline lookup yields CDR1 PRHDT and CDR2 FYEKMQ (reference sequence). V was clipped by 5 bases and J by 5 bases, with 16 bases between them. The CDR3 contains 16 residues. DNA of the CDR3: TGTGCCAGCAGCCTGGGGGGAAAAGCTAATAATTCACCCCTCCACTTT. Its translation is CASSLGGKANNSPLHF.

This clone showed up just once. This sequence joins TRBV19 and TRBJ1-6; no clear D gene. The germline CDR1 and CDR2 sequences are LNHDA and SQIVND (reference sequence). Trimming shortened V by 4 bases and J by 1 base, and 11 bases separated the two germline ends. The CDR3 sequence is 16 residues long. CDR3 nucleotides: TGTGCCAGTAGTAGGCCGTCACAGTCCTATAATTCACCCCTCCACTTT. Translating it yields CASSRPSQSYNSPLHF. Complete variable domain (other parts from reference TRBV19 and TRBJ1-6): DGGITQSPKYLFRKEGQNVTLSCEQNLNHDAMYWYRQDPGQGLRLIYYSQIVNDFQKGDIAEGYSVSREKKESFPLTVTSAQKNPTAFYLCASSRPSQSYNSPLHFGNGTRLTVT.

This chain joins TRBV7-9 and TRBJ2-7; 12 nucleotides align to TRBD1. From germline, CDR1 is SEHNR and CDR2 FQNEAQ (reference sequence). The CDR3 loop spans 14 amino acids. V trimming: 5 bases; J trimming: 6 bases; junction bases outside the gene matches: 5. CDR3 sequence: CASSHPGQGAEQYF. The CDR3 DNA sequence: TGTGCCAGCAGCCATCCGGGACAGGGGGCCGAGCAGTACTTC.

This sequence joins TRBV27 and TRBJ2-7; D uncertain. With 3 bases removed from V and 0 bases from J, the gap between germline ends came to 12 bases. Germline values: CDR1 MNHEY, CDR2 SMNVEV (reference sequence). The CDR3 contains 15 residues. The CDR3 here is CASSLARTISYEQYF. The CDR3 coding sequence is TGTGCCAGCAGTTTGGCGCGCACTATCTCCTACGAGCAGTACTTC.

This clone came up a few times. This CDR3 is also generated by other DNA sequences in the sample. The genes are TRBV10-1 and TRBJ2-7; possibly TRBD2 for D (6 bases). The CDR3 sequence is 16 residues long. Trimming cost V 5 bases and J 2 bases, with 19 bases left between them. CDR1 and CDR2 from the germline V gene are WNHNN and SYGVQD (reference sequence). The CDR3 DNA reads TGCGCCAGCAGTCCAGTCGGGGGTGACCGCACCTACGAGCAGTACTTC. Amino acids: CASSPVGGDRTYEQYF.

This clone was seen just once. The CDR3 reads CASSLMITSTDTQYF. As DNA, the CDR3 is TGCGCCAGCAGCTTGATGATTACTAGCACAGATACGCAGTATTTT. The chain recombines TRBV5-1 with TRBJ2-3; D unclear. Trimming cost V 1 base and J 0 bases, with 9 bases left between them. Germline V CDR1 and CDR2: SGHRS, YFSETQ. The CDR3 is made up of 15 amino acids.

The chain recombines TRBV5-8 with TRBJ1-2, with 7 bases that match TRBD1. The germline V gene has CDR1 SGHTS and CDR2 YDEGEE. The CDR3 extends over 15 amino acids. J was trimmed by 1 base and V by 3 bases; bases with no gene match: 6. The CDR3 sequence: CASSWNRGRNYGYTF. DNA of the CDR3: TGTGCCAGCAGCTGGAACAGGGGACGTAACTATGGCTACACCTTC.

The chain recombines TRBV27 with TRBJ1-1, with TRBD1 matching 7 bases. CDR1 is MNHEY, CDR2 SMNVEV, per germline (reference sequence). The ends lost 4 bases at V and 2 bases at J; junction bases unmatched: 1. The CDR3 has 13 amino acids. The chain's CDR3 is CASSWTGNTEAFF. The CDR3 nucleotides read TGTGCCAGCAGTTGGACAGGAAACACTGAAGCTTTCTTT.